Below, 18 T cell receptor beta chains from the same sample are listed, as sequenced in a study of HIV-infected patients and healthy controls. Approximately 510 ng RNA was reverse transcribed with alpha and beta constant-region primers. Alpha and beta chain libraries were made separately by chain-specific third strand synthesis with multiplexing indices. MiXCR, run by TCRdb on the 5' RACE reads, gives a single entry per CDR3 protein. The table includes 8,000 to 10,000 distinct CDR3 sequences, 7.3% detected once. No cell fractionation was done, so the repertoire covers all unsorted peripheral blood T cells. Sequencing was performed on blood, taken before antiretroviral therapy. All receptors derive from an adult with HIV infection.

There are many counts of this clonotype. V and J are TRBV12-3 or TRBV12-4 and TRBJ2-5; perhaps TRBD1 as D (6 bases). The CDR3 totals 14 residues. Trimming removed 1 base from V and 4 bases from J, with 10 bases in between. The CDR3 region has the DNA TGTGCCAGCAGTTTAGTCACAGGGATAGAGACCCAGTACTTC. Translating gives CASSLVTGIETQYF.

Many counts were recorded for this clonotype. The gene calls are TRBV19 and TRBJ2-4; 8 bases agree with TRBD2. Trimming at V came to 6 bases and at J to 8 bases, leaving 9 bases not matched to a gene. From germline, CDR1 is LNHDA and CDR2 SQIVND (reference sequence). The CDR3 is made up of 14 amino acids. The DNA for the CDR3 is TGTGCCAGTAGCGGGACTAGTGGCGCTGACATTCAGTACTTC. Translated: CASSGTSGADIQYF.

This clonotype appeared many times. The chain couples TRBV10-3 to TRBJ2-3, with D perhaps matching TRBD2 (5 bases). V was trimmed by 10 bases and J by 0 bases, leaving 23 bases between them. CDR1 and CDR2 from the germline V gene are ENHRY and SYGVKD. The CDR3 totals 17 residues. The CDR3 bases are TGTGCCACCCAACCCTTGGACTCCTTTACTAGCACAGATACGCAGTATTTT. Translated, it gives CATQPLDSFTSTDTQYF.

The chain is built from TRBV7-9 and TRBJ2-7; D ambiguous. The CDR3 is made up of 15 amino acids. V was pared by 4 bases and J by 3 bases, with 16 bases between. Germline loops: CDR1 SEHNR, CDR2 FQNEAQ (reference sequence). The CDR3 loop reads CASSSEYSGGYEQYF. The DNA for the CDR3 is TGTGCCAGCAGCTCCGAATACTCGGGCGGCTACGAGCAGTACTTC.

This clonotype was observed a single time. A much larger clone differs from this one at a single base, so this may be a read error. The genes are TRBV18 and TRBJ2-7; D unclear. The germline CDR1 and CDR2 sequences are KGHSH and LQKENI. The CDR3 is 12 residues long. The CDR3 coding sequence is TGTGCCGGCTCACCAGTCGAGTACGAGCAGTACTTC. It specifies CAGSPVEYEQYF.

This clonotype is judged medium-sized. This rearrangement joins TRBV7-6 to TRBJ1-3; D is perhaps TRBD1 (6 bases). V lost 1 base and J 0 bases, leaving 10 bases between the germline ends. The CDR3 has 16 residues. In germline, CDR1 is SGHVS, CDR2 FNYEAQ. The CDR3 sequence is CASSLVLQGSGNTIYF. CDR3 sequence (DNA): TGTGCCAGCAGCTTAGTACTACAGGGCTCTGGAAACACCATATATTTT.

This clonotype was counted between two and nine times. This chain links TRBV2 with TRBJ2-6; D is possibly TRBD2 (5 bases). Trimming pared 5 bases from V and 2 bases from J, leaving 10 bases between. The CDR3 consists of 15 residues. The V gene's germline CDR1 is SNHLY and CDR2 FYNNEI. Written as DNA, the CDR3 is TGTGCCAGCAGTATGCTGGAGGCTGGGGCCAACGTCCTGACTTTC. Translated, it gives CASSMLEAGANVLTF.

This clonotype appeared many times. The chain recombines TRBV13 with TRBJ2-1, with 10 bases aligning to TRBD2. The CDR3 runs 20 residues. The trim removed 3 bases at V and 4 bases at J, leaving 18 bases unmatched. Germline CDR1 and CDR2: PRHDT and FYEKMQ (reference sequence). This CDR3 is CASSFLGAGGVLAAYNEQFF. In nucleotides, the CDR3 is TGTGCCAGCAGCTTCTTGGGAGCGGGGGGGGTCCTCGCCGCTTACAATGAGCAGTTCTTC.

The chain uses TRBV7-2 and TRBJ2-1; no reliable D call. V shed 5 bases and J shed 0 bases, with 11 bases lying between them. Germline V gene lookup returns CDR1 SGHTA and CDR2 FQGNSA. CDR3 length: 15 amino acids. Here the CDR3 DNA reads TGTGCCAGCAGCCAACTGATGGGCTCCTACAATGAGCAGTTCTTC. Translation: CASSQLMGSYNEQFF. Using reference TRBV7-2 and TRBJ2-1 for the parts outside the CDR3, the full variable domain is GAGVSQSPSNKVTEKGKDVELRCDPISGHTALYWYRQSLGQGLEFLIYFQGNSAPDKSGLPSDRFSAERTGGSVSTLTIQRTQQEDSAVYLCASSQLMGSYNEQFFGPGTRLTVL.

There are many counts of this clonotype. V gene TRBV5-6 combines with J gene TRBJ2-5, with D tentatively TRBD1 or TRBD2 (6 bases each). This CDR3 has 15 residues. V lost 2 bases and J 5 bases, leaving 16 bases between the germline ends. Germline CDR1 reads SGHDT; CDR2 reads YYEEEE. This CDR3 reads CASSFWGAAGETQYF. CDR3 DNA: TGTGCCAGCAGCTTTTGGGGGGCAGCAGGGGAGACCCAGTACTTC.

Relative to its sample, this clonotype is medium-sized. The chain couples TRBV6-2 or TRBV6-3 to TRBJ2-1; 7 positions match TRBD2. Germline values: CDR1 MNHEY, CDR2 SVGEGT. The V and J ends lost 4 bases and 9 bases, in that order; junction bases with no gene match: 6. This CDR3 region has 13 residues. The CDR3 nucleotides read TGTGCCAGCAGTTGGGGCGGGGGTAGTGAGCAGTTCTTC. This codes for CASSWGGGSEQFF.

Judged by abundance, this clonotype is medium-sized (0.01 to 0.1%). The chain's CDR3 is CAITNRGFTDTQYF. CDR3 DNA sequence: TGTGCCATCACTAACAGGGGATTCACAGATACGCAGTATTTT. The gene calls are TRBV10-3 and TRBJ2-3, with 7 bases fitting TRBD1. The germline CDR1 and CDR2 sequences are ENHRY and SYGVKD. The V segment lost 7 bases and the J segment 2 bases; nucleotides outside the gene matches: 6. The CDR3 is 14 residues long.

This clonotype appeared many times. The gene calls are TRBV2 and TRBJ1-1; a possible D gene is TRBD1 (6 bases). Trimming cost V 7 bases and J 1 base, with 13 bases left between them. The CDR3 contains 14 residues. Per germline, CDR1 SNHLY and CDR2 FYNNEI. In DNA, the CDR3 is TGTGCCAGCAAGACGGACAGCAGGAACACTGAAGCTTTCTTT. It codes for CASKTDSRNTEAFF.

This clonotype was detected many times. The genes are TRBV10-3 and TRBJ1-1; no reliable D call. V gave up 0 bases and J gave up 6 bases, with 11 bases separating them. The length of the CDR3 is 14 residues. Germline CDR1 and CDR2: ENHRY and SYGVKD. This CDR3 is CAISESSSKAEAFF. CDR3 nucleotides: TGTGCCATCAGTGAGTCGAGTAGTAAGGCTGAAGCTTTCTTT.

This clonotype was found many times. This chain connects TRBV6-1 to TRBJ2-3, with 10 positions matching TRBD2. V was clipped by 2 bases and J by 1 base; unmatched bases: 3. The CDR3 has 16 residues. Germline CDR1 MNHNS, CDR2 SASEGT. Written as DNA, the CDR3 is TGTGCCAGCAGTGAACTAGGACTAGCGGGCACAGATACGCAGTATTTT. Residues: CASSELGLAGTDTQYF.

V and J are TRBV18 and TRBJ1-6, with D possibly matching TRBD1 (6 bases). Germline CDR1 and CDR2: KGHSH and LQKENI. This CDR3 region has 14 residues. Trimming cost V 6 bases and J 5 bases, with 11 bases left between them. In DNA, the CDR3 is TGTGCCAGCTCCCGCGGACAGAATAATTCACCCCTCCACTTT. Its translation is CASSRGQNNSPLHF.

CDR3 amino acids: CASSLVFDEAFF. The CDR3 DNA reads as TGTGCCAGCAGCTTAGTGTTTGATGAAGCTTTCTTT. This chain joins TRBV7-2 and TRBJ1-1, with D uncertain. Trimming cost V 1 base and J 7 bases, with 7 bases left between them. CDR1 is SGHTA and CDR2 is FQGNSA in the germline V gene. This CDR3 spans 12 amino acids.

The rearrangement joins TRBV5-8 to TRBJ2-1; 10 nucleotides agree with TRBD2. Unmatched junction bases numbered 7, after V lost 4 bases and J lost 6 bases. Germline lookup yields CDR1 SGHTS and CDR2 YDEGEE. The CDR3 runs 15 residues. The CDR3 here is CASSHFGLAVNEQFF. The CDR3 DNA is TGTGCCAGCAGCCATTTCGGACTAGCGGTCAATGAGCAGTTCTTC.